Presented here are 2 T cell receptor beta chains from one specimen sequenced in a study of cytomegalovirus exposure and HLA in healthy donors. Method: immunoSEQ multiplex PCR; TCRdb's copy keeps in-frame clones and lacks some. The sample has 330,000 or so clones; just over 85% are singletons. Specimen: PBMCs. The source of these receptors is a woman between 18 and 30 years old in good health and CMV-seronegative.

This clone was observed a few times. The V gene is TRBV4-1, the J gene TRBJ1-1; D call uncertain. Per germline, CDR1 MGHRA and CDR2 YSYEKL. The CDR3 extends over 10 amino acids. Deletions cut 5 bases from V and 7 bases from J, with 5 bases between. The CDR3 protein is CASSGSEAFF. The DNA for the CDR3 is TGCGCCAGCAGCGGGAGTGAAGCTTTCTTT.

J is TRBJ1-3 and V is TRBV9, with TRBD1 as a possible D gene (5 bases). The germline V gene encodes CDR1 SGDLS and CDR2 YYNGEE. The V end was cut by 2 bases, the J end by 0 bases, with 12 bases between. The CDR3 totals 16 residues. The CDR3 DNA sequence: TGTGCCAGCAGCGTGTGGGGGGACCACTCTGGAAACACCATATATTTT. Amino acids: CASSVWGDHSGNTIYF.